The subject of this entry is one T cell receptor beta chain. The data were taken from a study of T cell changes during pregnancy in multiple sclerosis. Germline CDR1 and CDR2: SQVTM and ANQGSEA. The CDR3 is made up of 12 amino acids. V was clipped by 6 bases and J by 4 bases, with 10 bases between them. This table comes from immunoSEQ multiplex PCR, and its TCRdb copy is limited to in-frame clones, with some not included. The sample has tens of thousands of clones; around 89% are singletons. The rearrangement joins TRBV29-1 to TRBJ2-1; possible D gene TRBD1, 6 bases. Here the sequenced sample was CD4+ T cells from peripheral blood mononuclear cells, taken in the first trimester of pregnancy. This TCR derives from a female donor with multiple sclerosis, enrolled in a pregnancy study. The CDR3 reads CSVITGYNEQFF. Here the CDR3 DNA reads TGCAGCGTAATAACAGGGTACAATGAGCAGTTCTTC.